The clone carrying this TCR beta chain has a handful of counts. Its matching antigen is unknown. The junction differs from germline at one of its ends, possibly a read error. The data are from a study of regulatory T cells in long-lasting Graves disease. Background on the study: Persistent Graves' disease required over 5 years of antithyroid drugs and positive TSH receptor antibodies. General study points: Thyroid tissue was not studied; only peripheral blood was. TCR diversity was lower in persistent Graves' patients than in newly diagnosed ones. Persistent patients shared more public clonotypes (about 2,900) than new patients (approximately 1,000).

Looked up from germline, CDR1 is SNHLY and CDR2 is FYNNEI. This CDR3 has 16 amino acids. Through Arm-PCR of CDR3 regions and iRepertoire HTBI primers, TCR beta libraries were built. MiXCR, run by TCRdb on the multiplex PCR reads, gives a single entry per CDR3 protein. The sample lists some 280,000 distinct CDR3 sequences, 20% to 25% occurring once. Documented time point: persistent/refractory GD, antithyroid drugs over 5 years with positive TRAb. Extracted PBMC RNA gave rise to the TCR library. The chain has TRBV2 and TRBJ2-2, with D perhaps TRBD1 or TRBD2 (6 bases each). Here the sequenced sample was peripheral blood mononuclear cells (PBMCs), taken when the disease was refractory, from a patient treated with antithyroid drugs. The source of this sequence is a female donor with Graves disease. DNA of the CDR3: TGTGCCAGCATTCGTTACTACAGGGATATGACCGGGGGGCTGTTTTTT. This gives the protein CASIRYYRDMTGGLFF.